Below are 22 T cell receptor beta chains sequenced from a single sample in a study of Graves' ophthalmopathy and Graves' hyperthyroidism. RNA transcripts were the source from which TCR beta CDR3 regions were amplified. A first-round RT-PCR used HTBI primers, followed by a second-round multiplex PCR. TCRdb re-called the multiplex PCR reads with MiXCR, one entry per CDR3 protein. The sample includes roughly 500,000 distinct CDR3 sequences, approximately 15% of them seen just once. The specimen sequenced was blood. Receptor source: a woman in her 30s with Graves' ophthalmopathy.

This clonotype occurred a few times. The J gene is TRBJ2-7, the V gene TRBV7-9; D possibly corresponds to TRBD1 (6 bases). The CDR3 totals 14 residues. Looked up from germline, CDR1 is SEHNR and CDR2 is FQNEAQ (reference sequence). With 2 bases removed from V and 6 bases from J, the gap between germline ends came to 14 bases. CDR3 protein: CASSLNWGPTEQYF. CDR3 in DNA: TGTGCCAGCAGCTTAAACTGGGGGCCTACCGAGCAGTACTTC. The full variable domain, rest sourced from reference TRBV7-9 and TRBJ2-7, is DTGVSQNPRHKITKRGQNVTFRCDPISEHNRLYWYRQTLGQGPEFLTYFQNEAQLEKSRLLSDRFSAERPKGSFSTLEIQRTEQGDSAMYLCASSLNWGPTEQYFGPGTRLTVT.

This clonotype was seen many times. This sequence joins TRBV12-3 or TRBV12-4 and TRBJ2-5, with D possibly being TRBD2 (5 bases). The CDR3 spans 13 residues. The V and J ends lost 3 bases and 5 bases respectively, with 10 bases between them. The CDR3 sequence: CASSFGVTETQYF. CDR3 nucleotide sequence: TGTGCCAGCAGTTTCGGGGTTACGGAGACCCAGTACTTC.

This clonotype was picked up a small number of times. One junction end does not reproduce the germline sequence, and a read error may be involved. The CDR3 here is CASSQAPGREYGYTF. Written as DNA, the CDR3 is TGCGCCAGCAGTCAAGCCCCTGGACGGGAGTATGGCTACACCTTC. This rearrangement joins TRBV4-1 to TRBJ1-2; unclear D gene. There are 15 residues in the CDR3. The germline V gene has CDR1 MGHRA and CDR2 YSYEKL.

This clonotype has at least ten counts. This rearrangement joins TRBV7-6 to TRBJ2-2; D is unclear. V shed 4 bases and J shed 3 bases, with 18 bases lying between them. CDR3 length equals 17 residues. Germline assignment: CDR1 SGHVS and CDR2 FNYEAQ. The CDR3 loop is CASSSRKIGQYTGELFF. For the CDR3, the DNA is TGTGCCAGCAGCTCCCGAAAAATTGGGCAATACACCGGGGAGCTGTTTTTT.

This clonotype came up many times. The gene calls are TRBV20-1 and TRBJ2-7; D is unresolved. Germline assignment: CDR1 DFQATT and CDR2 SNEGSKA (reference sequence). Trimming left V 5 bases short and J 7 bases short, with 12 bases between. CDR3 length: 11 amino acids. CDR3 sequence (DNA): TGCAGTGCTTCAACCCCCTTGGAGCAGTACTTC. This codes for CSASTPLEQYF.

This clonotype was seen a single time. This chain links TRBV29-1 with TRBJ2-5, with 8 bases that match TRBD2. Germline V gives CDR1 SQVTM, CDR2 ANQGSEA. The CDR3 is 14 amino acids. With V trimmed by 3 bases and J by 5 bases, 8 bases remained unmatched. The DNA for the CDR3 is TGCAGCGTTGACCTGAGCGGGAGCTACGAGACCCAGTACTTC. Translating gives CSVDLSGSYETQYF.

This clonotype was seen many times. The chain couples TRBV6-1 to TRBJ1-1, with D perhaps TRBD1 (5 bases). Germline V CDR1 and CDR2: MNHNS, SASEGT. The CDR3 sequence is 13 residues long. The CDR3 DNA reads as TGTGCTAGCGGGGCGAGTCTGAACACTGAAGCTTTCTTT. Translating it yields CASGASLNTEAFF.

This clonotype was seen ten or more times. The chain is built from TRBV29-1 and TRBJ2-2; D is ambiguous. V lost 4 bases to trimming and J lost 2 bases, with 11 bases between them. The CDR3 loop spans 14 amino acids. Germline V gene sequence: CDR1 SQVTM, CDR2 ANQGSEA. The CDR3 spells CSVAGETNTGELFF. The CDR3 DNA reads TGCAGCGTTGCAGGCGAAACAAACACCGGGGAGCTGTTTTTT.

This clonotype occurred many times. The chain has TRBV12-3 or TRBV12-4 and TRBJ1-1, with no clear D. V was pared by 1 base and J by 0 bases, with 6 bases between. The CDR3 loop spans 14 amino acids. CDR3 loop: CASSLVFLNTEAFF. CDR3 coding DNA: TGTGCCAGCAGTTTAGTGTTCCTGAACACTGAAGCTTTCTTT.

Turning to this clonotype: The junction does not match germline at one end; this may be a read error. The gene calls are TRBV6-1 and TRBJ1-2; D remains unclear. The CDR3 sequence is 15 residues long. CDR1 MNHNS and CDR2 SASEGT come from the germline V gene. In DNA, the CDR3 is TGTGCCAGCAGTGGTGGGTCAAAAACTAACTACGGCTACACCTTC. This sequence encodes CASSGGSKTNYGYTF.

This clonotype was observed at least ten times. This chain connects TRBV20-1 to TRBJ2-6; the match to TRBD2 covers 8 bases. This CDR3 has 18 amino acids. Trimming cost V 0 bases and J 0 bases; bases outside gene matches: 7. The germline CDR1 and CDR2 sequences are DFQATT and SNEGSKA (reference sequence). The DNA for the CDR3 is TGCAGTGCTAGAGATCATAGCGGGGAATTCTCTGGGGCCAACGTCCTGACTTTC. Its protein product is CSARDHSGEFSGANVLTF.

This chain joins TRBV28 and TRBJ2-5; D is perhaps TRBD1 (6 bases). The CDR3 consists of 13 residues. Germline V gene sequence: CDR1 MDHEN, CDR2 SYDVKM. Trimming took off 8 bases at V and 9 bases at J, with 19 bases between the two ends. The CDR3 sequence is CASEDSLLRAQYF. The CDR3, as DNA: TGTGCCAGCGAGGACAGCCTCCTGAGGGCCCAGTACTTC.

This rearrangement joins TRBV6-5 to TRBJ2-7, with a possible D match to TRBD2 (5 bases). This CDR3 region has 17 residues. CDR1 is MNHEY, CDR2 SVGAGI, per germline. Deletions cut 4 bases from V and 2 bases from J, with 21 bases between. The CDR3 loop reads CASSWRTETKGPYEQYF. For the CDR3, the DNA is TGTGCCAGCAGTTGGAGGACGGAGACTAAGGGCCCCTACGAGCAGTACTTC.

This clonotype has a count of ten or more. The V call is TRBV6-1, the J call TRBJ2-7; TRBD2 might be the D (5 bases). CDR3 length: 13 amino acids. Germline assignment: CDR1 MNHNS and CDR2 SASEGT. The V and J ends lost 10 bases and 0 bases respectively, with 13 bases between them. The CDR3 here is CATEDGFSYEQYF. The CDR3 region has the DNA TGTGCCACGGAGGACGGGTTCTCCTACGAGCAGTACTTC.

This clonotype was detected ten times or more. The gene calls are TRBV6-5 and TRBJ2-7, with TRBD2 matching over 8 bases. V trimming: 7 bases; J trimming: 8 bases; junction bases outside the gene matches: 13. The CDR3 has 14 residues. The germline V gene has CDR1 MNHEY and CDR2 SVGAGI. CDR3 bases: TGTGCCAGCACTTCCGGGACTAGTTTGTCTCAGCAGTACTTC. Translating gives CASTSGTSLSQQYF.

This chain uses TRBV5-1 with TRBJ1-3; no clear D. Per germline, CDR1 SGHRS and CDR2 YFSETQ. The CDR3 is 14 residues long. Deletions cut 2 bases from V and 4 bases from J, with 10 bases between. CDR3 coding DNA: TGCGCCAGCAGCTTCGGGGATACCGGAAACACCATATATTTT. Translating it yields CASSFGDTGNTIYF.

This clonotype was seen many times. The genes are TRBV6-2 or TRBV6-3 and TRBJ1-5, with TRBD1 as a possible D gene (5 bases). V was cut by 0 bases and J by 5 bases, with 17 bases left in between. Germline loops: CDR1 MNHEY, CDR2 SVGEGT. The CDR3 is 17 residues long. Written as DNA, the CDR3 is TGTGCCAGCAGTTACTCTCGGCAGGGACGGGGCCATCAGCCCCAGCATTTT. Translation gives CASSYSRQGRGHQPQHF.

This clonotype was picked up many times. The gene calls are TRBV28 and TRBJ2-6; 9 positions agree with TRBD1. Germline CDR1 is MDHEN and CDR2 is SYDVKM. With V trimmed by 3 bases and J by 10 bases, 19 bases remained unmatched. The CDR3 is made up of 19 amino acids. The CDR3 spells CASSLESGQGLLQANVLTF. Written as DNA, the CDR3 is TGTGCCAGCAGTTTGGAATCGGGACAGGGCCTGCTCCAGGCGAACGTCCTGACTTTC.

This clonotype was found many times. V gene TRBV4-1 combines with J gene TRBJ2-7; tentative D call: TRBD1 (5 bases). This CDR3 has 13 amino acids. CDR1 is MGHRA and CDR2 is YSYEKL in the germline V gene. The V end was cut by 1 base, the J end by 5 bases, with 9 bases between. CDR3 residues: CASSQALTDEQYF. CDR3 nucleotide sequence: TGCGCCAGCAGCCAAGCGCTGACAGACGAGCAGTACTTC.

This clonotype was seen ten or more times. The chain couples TRBV7-8 to TRBJ2-5; no firm D call. The V and J ends lost 2 bases and 14 bases respectively, with 12 bases between them. CDR1 and CDR2 from the germline V gene are SGHVS and FQNEAQ. This CDR3 has 11 amino acids. DNA for the CDR3: TGTGCCAGCAGCTTATTCCGGGCCGTTTACTTC. Encoded protein: CASSLFRAVYF.

This clonotype was recorded a few times. The rearrangement links TRBV20-1 to TRBJ2-5; the match to TRBD2 covers 10 bases. Germline CDR1 and CDR2: DFQATT and SNEGSKA (reference sequence). This CDR3 has 17 residues. J gave up 5 bases and V 0 bases, and 12 bases lay outside the gene matches. The CDR3: CSARDLLAGEGGETQYF. The CDR3 bases are TGCAGTGCTAGAGATCTGCTAGCGGGAGAAGGAGGGGAGACCCAGTACTTC.

This clonotype was detected many times. V gene TRBV29-1 combines with J gene TRBJ2-2, with D tentatively TRBD2 (7 bases). Germline lookup yields CDR1 SQVTM and CDR2 ANQGSEA. The ends were cut back, 6 bases at V and 6 bases at J, with 14 bases in the middle. The CDR3 has 13 amino acids. CDR3 coding DNA: TGCAGCGTCCGAAGGGGGAGGGCCGGGGAGCTGTTTTTT. As protein: CSVRRGRAGELFF.